This T cell receptor beta chain is from a study of blood T cells in healthy people across ages (dated by TCRdb to between 2014 and 2017). About the investigation overall: Template switching captured roughly one uniquely barcoded TCR beta cDNA molecule per two T cells in model experiments. The study measured age-related changes in TCR beta repertoire diversity using deep sequencing normalized with unique cDNA molecular identifiers. Donors were grouped into four age groups: young (average roughly 17 years), middle-aged (roughly 37), aged (around 60) and long-lived (over 80). For two donors (one aged 18 to 29 and one aged 80 or older), the study analyzed two additional independent replicas of 1 million unique cDNA reads from the same blood draw.

What the research found in general, with its limitations: There was a strong correlation between observed TCR beta diversity and the percentage of naive T cells measured by flow cytometry. Since profiling was done on bulk unsorted PBMCs, naive and antigen-experienced compartments could not be conclusively compared. Estimates of total diversity based on one million sequenced T cells were regarded as lower bounds and as underestimates. Observed TCR beta diversity per million T cells fell roughly linearly with age, and a significant reduction was already apparent by age about 36. Compared with the aged group, the long-lived group had more naive CD4+ T cells, fewer expanded clones and increased TCR diversity, a pattern suggesting age selection. Donor CMV infection status was unknown, potentially confounding age-related changes in expanded clonotypes.

The table lists this clonotype with a few counts. What antigen it recognizes has not been identified. No clone much larger than this one lies a single base away; base qualities are absent. The donors were some 39 Caucasian individuals from Russia, aged roughly 6 to 90 years, who were systemically healthy. Each donor gave about 10 milliliters of peripheral blood, drawn into EDTA-treated Vacutainer tubes. Ficoll-Paque density-gradient centrifugation was used to isolate PBMCs, with at least 6.5 million per sample. Trizol reagent was used to extract total RNA from the PBMCs, yielding at least 5 micrograms per sample. The percentages of naive CD45RAhigh/CD27high T cells were determined by flow cytometry on a PBMC aliquot from every donor. Measured from the cysteine to the phenylalanine, the CDR3 is 15 residues long. This entry keeps only the CDR3 DNA: 45 bases, framed from base 1. CDR1 and CDR2 were assigned from the germline V gene (reference sequence) as SEHNR and FQNEAQ. V and J are trimmed by 5 bases and 0 bases, and the gene matches miss 7 bases of the junction.

Library generation was performed with 5' RACE. Instrument on record: Illumina HiSeq 2500. A second roughly 6 to 12 cycle PCR used a sample-barcoded 5' primer and a J-beta primer mix. A template-switch 5' adaptor carrying 12 random nucleotides introduced a unique molecular identifier onto each TCR beta cDNA molecule. Each sample yielded at least 3 million CDR3-containing paired-end reads. All of the RNA was converted into first-strand cDNA using the Mint cDNA synthesis kit, with a TRBC-specific oligonucleotide serving as the primer. After uracil-DNA glycosylase treatment, a first 18-cycle PCR used universal primers M1SS and BC2_uni_R on all cDNA. The paper's data handling went like this. Normalization of each sample was performed by random selection of 1 million high-quality reads, each carrying a distinct molecular identifier. Reads sharing molecular identifiers were discarded rather than binned into consensus sequences. CDR3 identification, clonotype clustering and error correction used MiTCR with a Q25 quality threshold and the strictest error-elimination algorithm. A nonparametric unseen species model using Euler transformation provided a lower-bound estimate of total TCR beta diversity. TCRdb redid the processing of the public reads, applying fastp at Q25 and MiXCR, and retained in-frame beta chains. Entries are consolidated by CDR3 protein sequence, retaining the most common genes and DNA. What appears here as the V and J calls and clone size reflects TCRdb's work, not the paper's. In this sample the table shows 600,000 to 850,000 distinct CDR3 sequences, 20% to 30% of which occur a single time. 9.4% of the sample is in the top ten clones.

Separately, the same data were catalogued under a study of T cells of mothers and their children. As noted in the second study: Nine systemically healthy Caucasian individuals served as donors, namely three mothers together with their six children. cDNA synthesis consumed the entire amount of extracted RNA, loaded at around 1.4 ug RNA in each 15 ul reaction. Sample barcodes and 2-4 random nucleotides were added via the M1S primer in the second PCR. Over 8 million TCR beta CDR3 reads came from each mother, compared with about 3 million reads from each child. In both related and unrelated pairs, thymic selection shapes the output of TCR recombination in a similar way, with inherited differences having only a minor effect. Related mother-child pairs always showed normalized repertoire overlap that was slightly higher than in unrelated mother-child pairs, though the difference was never significant. With a sensitivity of 90 to 100 clones per million clonotypes, no persistent microchimeric T cell clones were detected. Deep NGS was used in the study to compare the TCR beta repertoires of mothers and children and to look for features that separate related mother-child pairs from unrelated individuals. Mothers averaged about 40 +/- 4 years of age and children averaged around 10 +/- 4 years. After adapter ligation with NEBNext reagents, the libraries were sequenced on Illumina HiSeq 2000 with 100+100 nt paired-end reads. To avoid cross-contamination, the mother libraries and the child libraries were prepared a month apart and sequenced in separate runs. Each donor had between roughly 450,000 and 2,100,000 distinct TCR beta clonotypes identified. Naive TCR beta clonotypes were estimated from low-frequency clonotypes matched to each donor's FACS-determined naive share, without sorting.

The chain joins TRBV7-9 to TRBJ2-7, and 7 junction bases match TRBD1. Sequences were obtained from blood. This sequence was found in a boy younger than 18 in good health. The DNA sequence is as follows: TGTGCCAGCAGCCATACAGGGGTAGGCTCCTACGAGCAGTACTTC. It specifies CASSHTGVGSYEQYF.